These 27 T cell receptor beta chains were all obtained from the same sample, sequenced in a study of blood T cells in healthy people across ages. The use of a sample-barcoded 5' primer and a J-beta primer mix characterized a second PCR of roughly 6 to 11 cycles. TCRdb re-derived calls from the 5' RACE reads in MiXCR, one entry per CDR3 protein. The sample lists roughly 800,000 distinct CDR3 sequences; roughly 64% were seen once. The sample was blood. Every receptor here comes from a man in his thirties or forties in good health.

This clonotype was detected only a few times. The chain joins TRBV10-3 to TRBJ2-5, with D possibly being TRBD1 (6 bases). This CDR3 has 17 residues. Germline V gene data show CDR1 as ENHRY and CDR2 as SYGVKD. The V end lost 4 bases, the J end lost 2 bases, and 20 bases lay between the germline ends. DNA for the CDR3: TGTGCCATCAGTGCTTATCGTGGACAGTATCTTCAAGAGACCCAGTACTTC. Protein: CAISAYRGQYLQETQYF.

V is TRBV7-2 and J is TRBJ2-1; unclear D gene. V was trimmed by 3 bases and J by 6 bases, leaving 12 bases between them. Germline loops: CDR1 SGHTA, CDR2 FQGNSA. The CDR3 is 14 amino acids. In DNA form, the CDR3 reads TGTGCCAGCAGCTTCGGTTATTTGGGCAATGAGCAGTTCTTC. Its protein is CASSFGYLGNEQFF.

The V gene is TRBV20-1, the J gene TRBJ1-1; D possibly corresponds to TRBD1 (6 bases). V lost 2 bases to trimming and J lost 3 bases, with 10 bases between them. The CDR3 length is 13 residues. In germline, CDR1 is DFQATT, CDR2 SNEGSKA (reference sequence). The CDR3 DNA follows: TGCAGTGCTAGAACAGGGAGGGACACTGAAGCTTTCTTT. Amino acids: CSARTGRDTEAFF.

The CDR3 is CAISESGTGANYGYTF. The CDR3 DNA reads TGTGCCATCAGTGAGTCCGGGACAGGAGCTAACTATGGCTACACCTTC. The chain links TRBV10-3 to TRBJ1-2; 8 bases are shared with TRBD1. J lost 0 bases, V lost 0 bases, and 3 bases had no gene match. CDR1 is ENHRY, CDR2 SYGVKD, per germline. This CDR3 comprises 16 residues.

The CDR3 sequence is CSPTDPKNNSPLHF. As DNA, the CDR3 is TGCAGTCCAACCGACCCCAAGAATAATTCACCCCTCCACTTT. V usage is TRBV20-1 and J usage is TRBJ1-6, with D unresolved. The V and J ends lost 8 bases and 5 bases respectively, with 16 bases between them. CDR3 length: 14 amino acids. From germline, CDR1 is DFQATT and CDR2 SNEGSKA (reference sequence).

In its sample, this clonotype was seen many times. V usage is TRBV6-2 or TRBV6-3 and J usage is TRBJ2-5, with TRBD1 matching over 7 bases. The CDR3 consists of 14 residues. Germline V gives CDR1 MNHEY, CDR2 SVGEGT. Losses at the gene ends were 5 bases for V and 5 bases for J; bases not matched to a gene: 8. CDR3 nucleotides: TGTGCCAGCAGTACCGAAGGGGGCAGGGAGACCCAGTACTTC. It codes for CASSTEGGRETQYF.

The chain has TRBV29-1 and TRBJ1-2; 7 bases are shared with TRBD1. Trimming removed 4 bases from V and 1 base from J; junction bases left unmatched: 6. The CDR3 sequence is 14 residues long. Germline CDR1 is SQVTM and CDR2 is ANQGSEA. The CDR3 reads CSVVSDRVNYGYTF. The CDR3, as DNA: TGCAGCGTTGTGTCCGACAGGGTTAACTATGGCTACACCTTC.

CDR3 DNA: TGTGCCATCACATCGGACAGGGTCGACGAGCAGTACTTC. This translates into CAITSDRVDEQYF. V and J are TRBV10-3 and TRBJ2-5; 8 bases fit TRBD1. The J call may not be correct, given that the DNA end is closer to TRBJ2-7. Germline V gene lookup returns CDR1 ENHRY and CDR2 SYGVKD. The CDR3 sequence is 13 residues long.

In its sample, this clonotype was seen a few times. The chain links TRBV20-1 to TRBJ2-1, with D hard to call. V was shortened by 4 bases and J by 2 bases, with 9 bases between the two germline ends. This CDR3 has 13 amino acids. The germline CDR1 and CDR2 sequences are DFQATT and SNEGSKA (reference sequence). The CDR3 DNA is TGCAGTGCTACTCCGGTAGCCTACAATGAGCAGTTCTTC. It encodes CSATPVAYNEQFF.

The chain uses TRBV7-2 and TRBJ2-7; 9 positions agree with TRBD2. J was trimmed by 4 bases and V by 1 base; bases with no gene match: 11. The CDR3 loop spans 17 amino acids. Germline V lookup: CDR1 SGHTA, CDR2 FQGNSA. CDR3 sequence: CASSLEAVGGLAYEQYF. In nucleotides, the CDR3 is TGTGCCAGCAGCTTAGAGGCTGTTGGGGGACTAGCTTACGAGCAGTACTTC.

A remark on this clonotype: The junction departs from the called germline gene at one end, perhaps through a read error. The genes are TRBV7-9 and TRBJ1-1; D is undetermined. Per germline, CDR1 SEHNR and CDR2 FQNEAQ (reference sequence). The CDR3 spans 15 residues. The CDR3 DNA reads as TGTGCCAACAGCTCCTCTATTACAGATAACACTGAAGCTTTCTTT. Residues: CANSSSITDNTEAFF.

The CDR3 nucleotides read TGTGCCAGCAGTGACAAGCGGGCGGCAGATACGCAGTATTTT. Translated, it gives CASSDKRAADTQYF. This sequence joins TRBV6-5 and TRBJ2-3; D perhaps matches TRBD2 (6 bases). This CDR3 spans 14 amino acids. CDR1 and CDR2 from the germline V gene are MNHEY and SVGAGI. Between the trimmed V and J ends, which lost 5 bases and 4 bases, there was a span of 13 bases.

This clonotype was counted a few times. The chain is built from TRBV6-6 and TRBJ2-3; D is unclear. The CDR3 covers 12 residues. Germline-derived CDR1 and CDR2 are MNHNY and SVGAGI (reference sequence). V lost 7 bases, J lost 10 bases, and 15 bases lay in between. This chain's CDR3 is CASTLPERAQYF. CDR3 bases: TGTGCCAGCACCCTACCTGAGAGAGCGCAGTATTTT.

This chain uses TRBV21-1 with TRBJ1-5; the table's D call, TRBD1, was not checked against the DNA. TRBV21-1 is a pseudogene segment. The CDR3 is 15 amino acids. Written as DNA, the CDR3 is TGTGCCAGCAGCTCTCGGACAGGGGTCGGACAGCCCCAGCATTTT. Translating it yields CASSSRTGVGQPQHF.

This clonotype was observed a single time. The chain links TRBV27 to TRBJ2-1; 9 bases match TRBD1. Germline V gene lookup returns CDR1 MNHEY and CDR2 SMNVEV (reference sequence). The ends lost 7 bases at V and 8 bases at J; junction bases unmatched: 12. The CDR3 has 15 residues. The CDR3 sequence: CASIAGTGYFDEQFF. CDR3 DNA: TGTGCCAGCATTGCCGGGACAGGGTATTTTGATGAGCAGTTCTTC.

The V call is TRBV6-5, the J call TRBJ1-1, with unresolved D. This CDR3 comprises 13 residues. Germline CDR1 reads MNHEY; CDR2 reads SVGAGI. The V end lost 6 bases, the J end lost 0 bases, and 8 bases lay between the germline ends. The CDR3 bases are TGTGCCAGCAGCCCCAACCTGAACACTGAAGCTTTCTTT. Translating gives CASSPNLNTEAFF.

The rearrangement joins TRBV6-1 to TRBJ1-4; D is possibly TRBD1 (5 bases). Trimming pared 6 bases from V and 4 bases from J, leaving 9 bases between. The germline CDR1 and CDR2 sequences are MNHNS and SASEGT. This CDR3 comprises 13 residues. The CDR3 DNA follows: TGTGCCAGCAGGTCAGGGAATAATGAAAAACTGTTTTTT. Translation gives CASRSGNNEKLFF.

The chain uses TRBV9 and TRBJ2-2; the D is unclear. CDR3 length equals 12 residues. Germline CDR1 and CDR2: SGDLS and YYNGEE. The V and J ends lost 6 bases and 4 bases respectively, with 7 bases between them. The CDR3 sequence: CASIVFTGELFF. The CDR3 nucleotides are TGTGCCAGCATCGTGTTCACCGGGGAGCTGTTTTTT.

The chain links TRBV27 to TRBJ1-2, with no clear D. The CDR3 contains 15 residues. Germline CDR1 MNHEY, CDR2 SMNVEV (reference sequence). V was pared by 5 bases and J by 4 bases, with 17 bases between. The CDR3 is CASSDRGGVGYGYTF. DNA for the CDR3: TGTGCCAGCAGTGACCGAGGCGGGGTTGGCTATGGCTACACCTTC.

The CDR3 coding sequence is TGTGCCAGCAGCGTAGAGGCGCACGGCGTTAGTGGGGCCAACGTCCTGACTTTC. Translation gives CASSVEAHGVSGANVLTF. The chain joins TRBV9 to TRBJ2-6, with D unclear. Trimming cost V 0 bases and J 3 bases, with 16 bases left between them. There are 18 residues in the CDR3. Germline CDR1 and CDR2: SGDLS and YYNGEE.

This chain connects TRBV3-1 to TRBJ2-1; possible D gene TRBD1, 5 bases. Trimming cost V 6 bases and J 0 bases, with 15 bases left between them. CDR1 and CDR2 from the germline V gene are LGHDT and YNNKEL (reference sequence). This CDR3 region has 16 residues. The CDR3 sequence is CASSPVGASSYNEQFF. In DNA form, the CDR3 reads TGTGCCAGCAGTCCTGTTGGGGCAAGCTCCTACAATGAGCAGTTCTTC.

The chain is built from TRBV20-1 and TRBJ2-4; 10 nucleotides align to TRBD2. The end of the DNA fits TRBJ2-7 better, so the J call may be wrong. CDR3 length: 16 amino acids. Germline values: CDR1 DFQATT, CDR2 SNEGSKA (reference sequence). The CDR3 DNA sequence: TGCAGTGCACGGCTGGCAGCGGGGGGGCGAACCTACGAGCAGTACTTC. This encodes CSARLAAGGRTYEQYF.

V gene TRBV29-1 combines with J gene TRBJ2-5, with D maybe TRBD2 (5 bases). The J call is uncertain, as TRBJ2-7 better fits the DNA end. Germline CDR1 and CDR2: SQVTM and ANQGSEA. This CDR3 has 11 amino acids. The DNA for the CDR3 is TGCAGCGCCGCACTAGGACGCGAGCAGTACTTC. It translates to CSAALGREQYF.

The chain recombines TRBV5-4 with TRBJ2-3; 10 nucleotides agree with TRBD2. Germline V CDR1 and CDR2: SGHNT, YYREEE (reference sequence). The CDR3 runs to 17 residues. Trimming at V came to 1 base and at J to 1 base, leaving 6 bases not matched to a gene. CDR3: CASSLRASGRGTDTQYF. DNA of the CDR3: TGTGCCAGCAGCTTGCGGGCTAGCGGGAGAGGCACAGATACGCAGTATTTT.

This clonotype appeared a few times. The chain joins TRBV2 to TRBJ1-2; a weak D match, TRBD1 (5 bases). The CDR3 has 13 residues. Trimming took off 1 base at V and 7 bases at J, with 10 bases between the two ends. Germline CDR1 and CDR2: SNHLY and FYNNEI. CDR3 residues: CASSEVGGGGYTF. The CDR3 nucleotides are TGTGCCAGCAGTGAAGTCGGGGGAGGTGGCTACACCTTC.

This clonotype showed up just a few times. The rearrangement joins TRBV20-1 to TRBJ1-2, with D maybe TRBD1 (5 bases). This CDR3 has 12 residues. V gave up 6 bases and J gave up 9 bases, with 17 bases separating them. Germline CDR1 is DFQATT and CDR2 is SNEGSKA (reference sequence). CDR3 DNA sequence: TGCAGTGCCGCAGGGACCGCCAGTCGCTACACCTTC. Its translation: CSAAGTASRYTF.

This chain uses TRBV12-3 or TRBV12-4 with TRBJ1-2, with unresolved D. This CDR3 has 14 residues. Trimming removed 6 bases at V and 4 bases at J, with 15 bases between. In DNA form, the CDR3 reads TGTGCCAGCAGCCCCCGGGCAGGATCCTATGGCTACACCTTC. It is translated as CASSPRAGSYGYTF.